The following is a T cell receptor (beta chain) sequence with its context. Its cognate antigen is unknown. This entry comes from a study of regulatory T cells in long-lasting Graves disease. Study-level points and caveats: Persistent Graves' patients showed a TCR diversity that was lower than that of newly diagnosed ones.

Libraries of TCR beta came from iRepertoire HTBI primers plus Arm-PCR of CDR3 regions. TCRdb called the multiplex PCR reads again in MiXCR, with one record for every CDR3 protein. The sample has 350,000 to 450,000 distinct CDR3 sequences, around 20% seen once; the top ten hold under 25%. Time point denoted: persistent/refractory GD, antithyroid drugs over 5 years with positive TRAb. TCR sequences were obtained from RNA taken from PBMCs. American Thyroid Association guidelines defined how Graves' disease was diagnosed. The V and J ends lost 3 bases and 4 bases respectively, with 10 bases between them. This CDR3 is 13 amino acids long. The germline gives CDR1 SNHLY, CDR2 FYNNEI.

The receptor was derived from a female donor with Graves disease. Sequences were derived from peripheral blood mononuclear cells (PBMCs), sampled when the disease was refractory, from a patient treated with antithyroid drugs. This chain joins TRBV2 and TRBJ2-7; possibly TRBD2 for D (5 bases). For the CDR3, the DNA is TGTGCCAGCAGTGAGGAGGTGGTGTACGAGCAGTACTTC. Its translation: CASSEEVVYEQYF. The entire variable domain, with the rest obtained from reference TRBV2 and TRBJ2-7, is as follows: EPEVTQTPSHQVTQMGQEVILRCVPISNHLYFYWYRQILGQKVEFLVSFYNNEISEKSEIFDDQFSVERPDGSNFTLKIRSTKLEDSAMYFCASSEEVVYEQYFGPGTRLTVT.